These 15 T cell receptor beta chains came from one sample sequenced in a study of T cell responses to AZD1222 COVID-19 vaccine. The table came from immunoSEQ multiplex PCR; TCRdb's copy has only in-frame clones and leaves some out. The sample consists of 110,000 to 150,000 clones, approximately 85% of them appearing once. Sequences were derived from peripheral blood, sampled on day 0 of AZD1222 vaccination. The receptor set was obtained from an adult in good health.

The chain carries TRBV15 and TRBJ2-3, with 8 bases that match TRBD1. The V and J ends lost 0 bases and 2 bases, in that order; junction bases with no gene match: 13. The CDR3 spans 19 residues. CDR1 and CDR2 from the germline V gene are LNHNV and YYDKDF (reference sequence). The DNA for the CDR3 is TGTGCCACCAGCAGAGAACGGACAGGGTTGGGGCTAAACACAGATACGCAGTATTTT. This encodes CATSRERTGLGLNTDTQYF. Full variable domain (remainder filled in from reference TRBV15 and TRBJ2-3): DAMVIQNPRYQVTQFGKPVTLSCSQTLNHNVMYWYQQKSSQAPKLLFHYYDKDFNNEADTPDNFQSRRPNTSFCFLDIRSPGLGDTAMYLCATSRERTGLGLNTDTQYFGPGTRLTVL.

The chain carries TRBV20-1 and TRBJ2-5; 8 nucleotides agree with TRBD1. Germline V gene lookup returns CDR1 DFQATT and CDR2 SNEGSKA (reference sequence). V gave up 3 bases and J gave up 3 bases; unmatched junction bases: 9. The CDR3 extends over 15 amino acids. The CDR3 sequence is CSASRLAGGKETQYF. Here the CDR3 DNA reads TGCAGTGCTAGTCGTTTAGCAGGGGGCAAAGAGACCCAGTACTTC.

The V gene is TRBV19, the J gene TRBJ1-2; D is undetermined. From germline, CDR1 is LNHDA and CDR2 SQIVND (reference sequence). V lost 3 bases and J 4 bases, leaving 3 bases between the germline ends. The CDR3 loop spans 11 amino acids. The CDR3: CASSMAYGYTF. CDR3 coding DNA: TGTGCCAGTAGTATGGCCTATGGCTACACCTTC.

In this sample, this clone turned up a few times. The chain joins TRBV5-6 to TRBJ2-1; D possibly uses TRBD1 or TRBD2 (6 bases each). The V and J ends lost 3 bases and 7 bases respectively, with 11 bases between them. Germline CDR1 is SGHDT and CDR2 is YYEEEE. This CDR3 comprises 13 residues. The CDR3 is CASSYQGRNEQFF. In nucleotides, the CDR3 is TGTGCCAGCAGCTACCAGGGGAGGAATGAGCAGTTCTTC.

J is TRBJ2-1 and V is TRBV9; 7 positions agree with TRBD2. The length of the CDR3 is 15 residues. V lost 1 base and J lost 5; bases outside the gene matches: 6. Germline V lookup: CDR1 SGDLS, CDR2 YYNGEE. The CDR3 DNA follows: TGTGCCAGCAGCGTAAGGCAGCGGGGAGACAATGAGCAGTTCTTC. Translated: CASSVRQRGDNEQFF. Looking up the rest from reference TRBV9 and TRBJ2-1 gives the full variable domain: DSGVTQTPKHLITATGQRVTLRCSPRSGDLSVYWYQQSLDQGLQFLIQYYNGEERAKGNILERFSAQQFPDLHSELNLSSLELGDSALYFCASSVRQRGDNEQFFGPGTRLTVL.

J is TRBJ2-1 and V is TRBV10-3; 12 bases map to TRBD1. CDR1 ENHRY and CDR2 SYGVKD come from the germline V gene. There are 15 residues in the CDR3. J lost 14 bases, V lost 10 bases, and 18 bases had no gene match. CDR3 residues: CATGTGTGGMSHEFF. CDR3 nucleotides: TGTGCCACCGGCACCGGGACAGGGGGCATGAGTCATGAGTTCTTC.

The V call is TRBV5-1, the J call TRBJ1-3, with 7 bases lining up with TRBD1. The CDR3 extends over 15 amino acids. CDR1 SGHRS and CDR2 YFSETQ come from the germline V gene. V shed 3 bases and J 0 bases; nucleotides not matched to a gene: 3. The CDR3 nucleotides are TGCGCCAGCAGCTCGGGACAGTACTCTGGAAACACCATATATTTT. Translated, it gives CASSSGQYSGNTIYF.

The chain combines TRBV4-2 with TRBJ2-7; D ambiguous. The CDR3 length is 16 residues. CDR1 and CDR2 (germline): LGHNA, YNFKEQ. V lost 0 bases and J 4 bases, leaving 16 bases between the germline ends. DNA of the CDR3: TGTGCCAGCAGCCAAGATTCCCATGTAGGTATTTACGAGCAGTACTTC. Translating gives CASSQDSHVGIYEQYF.

The CDR3 DNA follows: TGTGCCAGCAGCGTAGTCCCGAGCAACTATGGCTACACCTTC. Translation gives CASSVVPSNYGYTF. V gene TRBV9 combines with J gene TRBJ1-2, with no clear D. The CDR3 totals 14 residues. Trimming left V 0 bases short and J 2 bases short, with 8 bases between. The germline CDR1 and CDR2 sequences are SGDLS and YYNGEE.

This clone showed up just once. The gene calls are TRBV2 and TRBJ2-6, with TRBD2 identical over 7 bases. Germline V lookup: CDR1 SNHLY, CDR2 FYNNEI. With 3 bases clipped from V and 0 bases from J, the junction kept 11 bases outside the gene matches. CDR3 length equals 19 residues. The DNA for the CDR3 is TGTGCCAGCAGTGATCGAGGAGGGAGGGAGTCCTCTGGGGCCAACGTCCTGACTTTC. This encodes CASSDRGGRESSGANVLTF. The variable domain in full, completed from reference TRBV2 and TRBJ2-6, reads EPEVTQTPSHQVTQMGQEVILRCVPISNHLYFYWYRQILGQKVEFLVSFYNNEISEKSEIFDDQFSVERPDGSNFTLKIRSTKLEDSAMYFCASSDRGGRESSGANVLTFGAGSRLTVL.

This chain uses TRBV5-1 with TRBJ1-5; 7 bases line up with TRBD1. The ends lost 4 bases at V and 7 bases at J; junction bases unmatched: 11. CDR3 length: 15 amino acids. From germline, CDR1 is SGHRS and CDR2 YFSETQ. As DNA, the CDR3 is TGCGCCAGCAGCCTGTGGACAGGCCCTGGGCAGCCCCAGCATTTT. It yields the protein CASSLWTGPGQPQHF.

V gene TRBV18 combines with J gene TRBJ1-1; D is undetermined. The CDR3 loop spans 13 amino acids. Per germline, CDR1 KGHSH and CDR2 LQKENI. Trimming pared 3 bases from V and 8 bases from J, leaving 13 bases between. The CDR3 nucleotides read TGTGCCAGCTCACCTGTAGGTTACTACGAAGCTTTCTTT. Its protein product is CASSPVGYYEAFF. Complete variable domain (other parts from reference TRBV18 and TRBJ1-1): NAGVMQNPRHLVRRRGQEARLRCSPMKGHSHVYWYRQLPEEGLKFMVYLQKENIIDESGMPKERFSAEFPKEGPSILRIQQVVRGDSAAYFCASSPVGYYEAFFGQGTRLTVV.

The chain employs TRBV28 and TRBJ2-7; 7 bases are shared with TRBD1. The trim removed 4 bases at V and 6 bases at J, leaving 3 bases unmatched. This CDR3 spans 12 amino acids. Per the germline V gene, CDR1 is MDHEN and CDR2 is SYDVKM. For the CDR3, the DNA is TGTGCCAGCAGTTCAACAGGGGTCGAGCAGTACTTC. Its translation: CASSSTGVEQYF.

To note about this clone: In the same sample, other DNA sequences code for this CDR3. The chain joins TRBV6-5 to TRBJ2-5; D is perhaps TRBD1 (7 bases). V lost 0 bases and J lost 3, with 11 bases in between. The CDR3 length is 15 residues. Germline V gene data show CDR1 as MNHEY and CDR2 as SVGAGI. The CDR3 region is CASSYSAGTEETQYF. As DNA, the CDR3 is TGTGCCAGCAGTTACTCGGCGGGGACAGAAGAGACCCAGTACTTC.

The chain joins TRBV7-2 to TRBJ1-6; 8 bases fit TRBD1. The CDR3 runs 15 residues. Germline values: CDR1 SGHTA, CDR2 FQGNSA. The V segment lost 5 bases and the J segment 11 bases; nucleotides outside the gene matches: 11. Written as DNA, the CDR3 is TGTGCCAGCAGCCCCCACTCGACAGGGGAACCACCCCTCCACTTT. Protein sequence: CASSPHSTGEPPLHF.